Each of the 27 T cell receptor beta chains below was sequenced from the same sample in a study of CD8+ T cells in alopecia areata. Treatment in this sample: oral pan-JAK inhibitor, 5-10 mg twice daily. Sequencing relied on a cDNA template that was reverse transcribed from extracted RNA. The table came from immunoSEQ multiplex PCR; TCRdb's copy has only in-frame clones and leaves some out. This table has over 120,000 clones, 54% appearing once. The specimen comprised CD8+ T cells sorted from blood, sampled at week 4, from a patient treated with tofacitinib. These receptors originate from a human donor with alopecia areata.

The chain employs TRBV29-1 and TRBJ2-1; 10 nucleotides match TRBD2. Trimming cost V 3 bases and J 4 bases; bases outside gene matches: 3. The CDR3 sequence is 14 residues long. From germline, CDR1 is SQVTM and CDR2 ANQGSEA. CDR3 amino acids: CSVDRTSGYNEQFF. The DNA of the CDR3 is TGCAGCGTTGACAGGACTAGCGGTTACAATGAGCAGTTCTTC.

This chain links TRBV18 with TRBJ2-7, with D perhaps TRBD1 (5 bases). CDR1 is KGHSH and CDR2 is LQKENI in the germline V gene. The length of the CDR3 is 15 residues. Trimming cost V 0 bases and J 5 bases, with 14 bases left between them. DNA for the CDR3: TGTGCCAGCTCACCACCCCTGGGCAGGGAAGACGAGCAGTACTTC. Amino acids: CASSPPLGREDEQYF. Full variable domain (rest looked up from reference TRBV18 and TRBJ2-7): NAGVMQNPRHLVRRRGQEARLRCSPMKGHSHVYWYRQLPEEGLKFMVYLQKENIIDESGMPKERFSAEFPKEGPSILRIQQVVRGDSAAYFCASSPPLGREDEQYFGPGTRLTVT.

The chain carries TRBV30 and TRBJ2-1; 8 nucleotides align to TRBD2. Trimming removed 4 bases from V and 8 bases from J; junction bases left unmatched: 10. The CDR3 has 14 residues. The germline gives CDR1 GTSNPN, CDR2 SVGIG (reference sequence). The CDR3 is CAWTPRGGSDEQFF. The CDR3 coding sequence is TGTGCCTGGACCCCACGGGGGGGATCCGATGAGCAGTTCTTC.

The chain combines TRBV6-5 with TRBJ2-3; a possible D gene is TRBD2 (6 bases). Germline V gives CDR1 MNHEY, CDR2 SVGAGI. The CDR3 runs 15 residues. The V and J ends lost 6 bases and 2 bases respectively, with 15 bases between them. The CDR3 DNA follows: TGTGCCAGCAGACACGGAGGGTCTTACACAGATACGCAGTATTTT. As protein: CASRHGGSYTDTQYF.

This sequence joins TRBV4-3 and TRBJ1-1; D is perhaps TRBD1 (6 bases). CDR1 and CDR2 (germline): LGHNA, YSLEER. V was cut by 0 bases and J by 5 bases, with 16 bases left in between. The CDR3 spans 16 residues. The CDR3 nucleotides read TGCGCCAGCAGCCAAGATTTTCACGCAGGGACAACTGAAGCTTTCTTT. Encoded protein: CASSQDFHAGTTEAFF.

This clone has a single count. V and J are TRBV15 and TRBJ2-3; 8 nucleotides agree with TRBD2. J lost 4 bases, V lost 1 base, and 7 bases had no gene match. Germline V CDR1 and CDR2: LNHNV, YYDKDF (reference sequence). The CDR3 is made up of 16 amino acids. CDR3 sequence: CATSRAPGLDPDTQYF. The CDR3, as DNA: TGTGCCACCAGCAGAGCCCCGGGACTAGATCCAGATACGCAGTATTTT.

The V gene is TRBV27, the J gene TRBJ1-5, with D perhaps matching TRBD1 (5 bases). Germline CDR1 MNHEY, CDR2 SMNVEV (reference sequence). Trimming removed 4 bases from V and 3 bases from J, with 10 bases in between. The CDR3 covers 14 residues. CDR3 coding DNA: TGTGCCAGCAGTTACGGGGCGGACAATCAGCCCCAGCATTTT. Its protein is CASSYGADNQPQHF.

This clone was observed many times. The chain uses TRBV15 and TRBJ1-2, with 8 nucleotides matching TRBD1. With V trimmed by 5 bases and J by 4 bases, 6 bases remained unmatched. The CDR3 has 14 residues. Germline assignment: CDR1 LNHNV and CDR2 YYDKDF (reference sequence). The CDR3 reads CATSQDRGPYGYTF. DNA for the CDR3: TGTGCCACCAGCCAAGACAGGGGACCCTATGGCTACACCTTC.

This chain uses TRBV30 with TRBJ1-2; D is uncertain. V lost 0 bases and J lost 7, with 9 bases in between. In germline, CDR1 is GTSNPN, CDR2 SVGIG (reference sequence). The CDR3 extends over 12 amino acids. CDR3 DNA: TGTGCCTGGAGTGTAGGAGCGGGTGGCTACACCTTC. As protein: CAWSVGAGGYTF.

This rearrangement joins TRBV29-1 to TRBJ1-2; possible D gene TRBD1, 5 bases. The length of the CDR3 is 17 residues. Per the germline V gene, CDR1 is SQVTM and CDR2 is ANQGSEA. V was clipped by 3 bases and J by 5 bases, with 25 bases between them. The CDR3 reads CSVDTPPGGGGSYGYTF. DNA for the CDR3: TGCAGCGTTGACACCCCTCCAGGAGGCGGGGGGAGTTATGGCTACACCTTC.

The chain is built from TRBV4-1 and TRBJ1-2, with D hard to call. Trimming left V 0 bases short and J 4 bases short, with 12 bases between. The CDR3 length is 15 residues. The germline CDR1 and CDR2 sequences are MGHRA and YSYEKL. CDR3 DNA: TGCGCCAGCAGCCAAGATCTCGGCGGAAGCTATGGCTACACCTTC. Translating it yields CASSQDLGGSYGYTF.

The CDR3 is CATSGTGYDEQYF. Written as DNA, the CDR3 is TGTGCCACCAGCGGGACAGGGTACGACGAGCAGTACTTC. V is TRBV15 and J is TRBJ2-7, with 9 bases fitting TRBD1. Trimming took 5 bases from V and 5 from J; bases not matched to a gene: 4. Germline CDR1 reads LNHNV; CDR2 reads YYDKDF (reference sequence). This CDR3 has 13 amino acids.

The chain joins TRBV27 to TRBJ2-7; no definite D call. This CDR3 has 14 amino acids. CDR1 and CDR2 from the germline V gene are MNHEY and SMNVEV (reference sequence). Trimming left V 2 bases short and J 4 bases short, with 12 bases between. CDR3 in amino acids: CASSLLSGGYEQYF. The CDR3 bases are TGTGCCAGCAGTTTACTTTCTGGTGGGTACGAGCAGTACTTC.

CDR3 DNA sequence: TGCGCCAGCAGCCCCTTTCCGGGACTAGTTGATGAGCAGTTCTTC. Residues: CASSPFPGLVDEQFF. V and J are TRBV4-1 and TRBJ2-1; 8 bases are a match to TRBD2. The junction had 10 bases not matched to a gene; V was cut back by 4 bases and J by 8 bases. The length of the CDR3 is 15 residues. The germline V gene has CDR1 MGHRA and CDR2 YSYEKL.

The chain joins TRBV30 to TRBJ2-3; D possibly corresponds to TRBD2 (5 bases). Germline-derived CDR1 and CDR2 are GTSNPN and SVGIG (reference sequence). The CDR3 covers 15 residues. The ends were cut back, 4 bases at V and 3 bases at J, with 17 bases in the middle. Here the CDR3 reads CAWTRDSRKTDTQYF. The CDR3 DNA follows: TGTGCCTGGACCCGGGATAGCCGAAAAACAGATACGCAGTATTTT.

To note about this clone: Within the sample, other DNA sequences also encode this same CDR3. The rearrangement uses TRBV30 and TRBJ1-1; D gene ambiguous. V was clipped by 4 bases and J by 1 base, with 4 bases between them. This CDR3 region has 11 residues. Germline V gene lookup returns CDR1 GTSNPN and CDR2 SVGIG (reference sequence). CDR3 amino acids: CAWKRNTEAFF. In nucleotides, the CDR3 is TGTGCCTGGAAACGGAACACTGAAGCTTTCTTT. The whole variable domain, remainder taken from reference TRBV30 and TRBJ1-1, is SQTIHQWPATLVQPVGSPLSLECTVEGTSNPNLYWYRQAAGRGLQLLFYSVGIGQISSEVPQNLSASRPQDRQFILSSKKLLLSDSGFYLCAWKRNTEAFFGQGTRLTVV.

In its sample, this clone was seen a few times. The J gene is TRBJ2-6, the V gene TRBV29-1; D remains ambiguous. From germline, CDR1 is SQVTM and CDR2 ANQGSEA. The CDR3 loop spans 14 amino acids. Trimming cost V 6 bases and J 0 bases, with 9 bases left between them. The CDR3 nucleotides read TGCAGCGTCCTTAGATCCTCTGGGGCCAACGTCCTGACTTTC. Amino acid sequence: CSVLRSSGANVLTF.

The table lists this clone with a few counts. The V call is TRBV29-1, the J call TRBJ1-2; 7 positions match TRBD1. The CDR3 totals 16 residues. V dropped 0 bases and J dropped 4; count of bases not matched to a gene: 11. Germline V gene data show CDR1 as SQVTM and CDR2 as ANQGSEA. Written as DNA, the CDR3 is TGCAGCGTTGAAGAAGGACAGGCCAACCCCGTCTATGGCTACACCTTC. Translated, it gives CSVEEGQANPVYGYTF.

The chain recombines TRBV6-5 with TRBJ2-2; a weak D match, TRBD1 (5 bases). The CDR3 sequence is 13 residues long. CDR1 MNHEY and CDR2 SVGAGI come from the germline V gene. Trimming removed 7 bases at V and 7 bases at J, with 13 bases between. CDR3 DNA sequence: TGTGCCAGCACCGAACCCCAGGGCGGGGAGCTGTTTTTT. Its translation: CASTEPQGGELFF.

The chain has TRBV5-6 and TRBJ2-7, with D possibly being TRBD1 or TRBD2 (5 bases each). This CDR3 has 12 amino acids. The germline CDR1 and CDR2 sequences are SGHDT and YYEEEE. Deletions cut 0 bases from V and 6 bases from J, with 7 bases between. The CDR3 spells CASSLGGTEQYF. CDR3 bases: TGTGCCAGCAGCTTGGGAGGGACCGAGCAGTACTTC.

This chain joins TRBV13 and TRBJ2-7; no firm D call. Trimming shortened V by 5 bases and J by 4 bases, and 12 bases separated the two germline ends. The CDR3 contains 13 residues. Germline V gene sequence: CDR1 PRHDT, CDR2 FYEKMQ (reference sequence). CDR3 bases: TGTGCCAGCAGCCCGGGCGGAACTTACGAGCAGTACTTC. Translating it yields CASSPGGTYEQYF. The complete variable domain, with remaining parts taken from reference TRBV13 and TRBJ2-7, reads AAGVIQSPRHLIKEKRETATLKCYPIPRHDTVYWYQQGPGQDPQFLISFYEKMQSDKGSIPDRFSAQQFSDYHSELNMSSLELGDSALYFCASSPGGTYEQYFGPGTRLTVT.

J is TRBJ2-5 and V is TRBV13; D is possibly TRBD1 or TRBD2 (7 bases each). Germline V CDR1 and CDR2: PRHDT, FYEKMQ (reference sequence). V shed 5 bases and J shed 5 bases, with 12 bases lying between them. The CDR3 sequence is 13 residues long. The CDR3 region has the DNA TGTGCCAGCAGCCCCAGGGGGGGTGAGACCCAGTACTTC. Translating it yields CASSPRGGETQYF. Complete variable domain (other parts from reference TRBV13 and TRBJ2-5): AAGVIQSPRHLIKEKRETATLKCYPIPRHDTVYWYQQGPGQDPQFLISFYEKMQSDKGSIPDRFSAQQFSDYHSELNMSSLELGDSALYFCASSPRGGETQYFGPGTRLLVL.

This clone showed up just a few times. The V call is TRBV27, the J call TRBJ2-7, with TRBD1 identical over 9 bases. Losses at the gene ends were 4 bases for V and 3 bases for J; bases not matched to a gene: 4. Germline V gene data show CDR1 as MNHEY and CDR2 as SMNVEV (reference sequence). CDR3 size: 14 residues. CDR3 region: CASSYGTGIYEQYF. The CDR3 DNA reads TGTGCCAGCAGTTACGGGACAGGGATCTACGAGCAGTACTTC.

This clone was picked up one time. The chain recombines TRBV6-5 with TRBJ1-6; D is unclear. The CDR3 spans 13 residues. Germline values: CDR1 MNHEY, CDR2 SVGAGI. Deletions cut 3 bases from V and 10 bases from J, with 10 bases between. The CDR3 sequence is CASSYRGESPLHF. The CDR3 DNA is TGTGCCAGCAGTTATCGGGGTGAATCACCCCTCCACTTT.

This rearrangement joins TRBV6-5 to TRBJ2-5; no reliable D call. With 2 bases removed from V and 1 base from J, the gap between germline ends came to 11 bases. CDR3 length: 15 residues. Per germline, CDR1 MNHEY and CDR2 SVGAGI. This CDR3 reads CASSYTVESQETQYF. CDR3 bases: TGTGCCAGCAGTTACACGGTGGAGTCCCAAGAGACCCAGTACTTC.

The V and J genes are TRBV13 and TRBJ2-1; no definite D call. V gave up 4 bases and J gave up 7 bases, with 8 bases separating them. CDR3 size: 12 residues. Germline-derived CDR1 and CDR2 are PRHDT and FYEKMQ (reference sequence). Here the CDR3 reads CASSSDANEQFF. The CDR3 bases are TGTGCCAGCAGCTCAGACGCTAATGAGCAGTTCTTC.

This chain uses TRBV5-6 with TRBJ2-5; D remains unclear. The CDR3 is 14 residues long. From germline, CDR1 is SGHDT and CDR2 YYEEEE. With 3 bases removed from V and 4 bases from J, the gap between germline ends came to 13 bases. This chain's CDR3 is CASSWAPGPETQYF. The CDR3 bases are TGTGCCAGCAGCTGGGCTCCGGGCCCAGAGACCCAGTACTTC. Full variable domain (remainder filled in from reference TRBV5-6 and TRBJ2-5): DAGVTQSPTHLIKTRGQQVTLRCSPKSGHDTVSWYQQALGQGPQFIFQYYEEEERQRGNFPDRFSGHQFPNYSSELNVNALLLGDSALYLCASSWAPGPETQYFGPGTRLLVL.